The rows below give T cell receptor beta chains drawn from one sample of a study of T cell repertoires in cytomegalovirus infection. A single record per CDR3 protein comes from TCRdb applying MiXCR to the reads. The data contain about 530,000 distinct CDR3 sequences, around 27% of them singletons. Material for sequencing was PBMCs. The receptor source for this set is a human donor in good health (CMV status not recorded). Some clones in this sample may be carry-over from other donors' samples. The CDR3 runs from the conserved cysteine through the conserved F or W. A D gene is named only where the DNA matches it firmly. Clone size is shown for a subset of rows, as once, few, many or a class of expanded clone.

clone_size d_call j_call v_call cdr3_nt cdr3_aa
few . TRBJ2-1 TRBV4-1 TGCGCCAGCAGCCCCCAAGAGATCTTCGGGAGTCTGACCTACAATGAGCAGTTCTTC CASSPQEIFGSLTYNEQFF
. . TRBJ2-5 TRBV28 TGTGCCAGCAGTTCGACCCGACAAGAGACCCAGTACTTC CASSSTRQETQYF
. . TRBJ1-1 TRBV18 TGTGCCAGCTCACCCGAACTGGGGGCGGACACTGAAGCTTTCTTT CASSPELGADTEAFF
many . TRBJ1-3 TRBV7-2 TGTGCCAGCAGCTTATCCGTCTCTGGAAACACCATATATTTT CASSLSVSGNTIYF
many . TRBJ2-3 TRBV7-6 TGTGCCAGCAGCTTAGAGGGACTGAACACAGATACGCAGTATTTT CASSLEGLNTDTQYF
. TRBD2 TRBJ2-2 TRBV29-1 TGCAGCGTTGGGGCTAGCGGGACCGGGGAGCTGTTTTTT CSVGASGTGELFF
. TRBD2 TRBJ2-3 TRBV29-1 TGCAGCGTTGAGAGGGCTAGCGGGCGCAGAGATACGCAGTATTTT CSVERASGRRDTQYF
few . TRBJ2-1 TRBV7-9 TGTGCCAGCAGCTTTTACGGGCACTCCTACAATGAGCAGTTCTTC CASSFYGHSYNEQFF
. . TRBJ2-7 TRBV7-3 TGTGCCAGCAGCTTAAATAAGGCCTACGAGCAGTACTTC CASSLNKAYEQYF
. . TRBJ2-4 TRBV30 TGTGCCTTCGGGGGCCTCCTAGCCAAAAACATTCAGTACTTC CAFGGLLAKNIQYF
few . TRBJ2-1 TRBV6-6 TGTGCCAGCAGCCCTGTCCATGAGCAGTTCTTC CASSPVHEQFF
. . TRBJ1-5 TRBV30 TGTGCCTGGAGTGACCCGACAGGATTGGTAGGTTTGCCCCAGCATTTT CAWSDPTGLVGLPQHF